The text below deals with one TCR beta chain. The antigen remains undetermined. Here immunoSEQ multiplex PCR was the method, and the copy in TCRdb shows in-frame clones only, minus some. The sample lists 130,000 to 150,000 clones, about nine tenths seen once, with under 5% in the top ten. The data originate from a study of cytomegalovirus exposure and HLA in healthy donors. The wider study: The 100 to 150 validation repertoires, a later analysis reported, used the same platform as the approximately 670 repertoires from the first cohort. Whole-study results and caveats: The listing of 150 to 200 TCR beta chains classed them as cytomegalovirus-associated. Most TCR sequences were seen very rarely across donors, but some public TCRs occurred in many.

The trim removed 5 bases at V and 5 bases at J, leaving 10 bases unmatched. This CDR3 region has 16 residues. Per the germline V gene, CDR1 is SEHNR and CDR2 is FQNEAQ (reference sequence). The source is a man younger than 30 in good health and CMV-seropositive. This chain uses TRBV7-9 with TRBJ1-1; 11 bases align to TRBD1. The sequencing input was PBMCs. CDR3 sequence reads: CASSPLGGQGGTEAFF. The CDR3, as DNA: TGTGCCAGCAGCCCCCTCGGGGGACAGGGGGGAACTGAAGCTTTCTTT.